This T cell receptor beta chain was captured in a study of blood T cell repertoires in COVID-19. Study-wide background: T cells, B-cell-depleted T cells, or PBMCs supplied cDNA or gDNA.

Per the original methods: Reference gene primer amplification in the assay estimated nucleated cell counts. TCRdb's copy holds only in-frame clones and misses some; the assay was immunoSEQ multiplex PCR. That table is the source of V, J and clone size, and D and trimming were worked out from the DNA. The repertoire holds roughly 500,000 clones, with 88% as singletons. CDR1 and CDR2 (germline): MNHEY, SMNVEV (reference sequence). The CDR3 covers 14 residues. The ends lost 5 bases at V and 5 bases at J; junction bases unmatched: 4. Sequencing was performed on PBMCs or T cells enriched from blood (not recorded which). The receptor comes from a woman between 40 and 50 years old who had recovered from COVID-19. The rearrangement links TRBV27 to TRBJ2-2; 8 nucleotides line up with TRBD2. This chain's CDR3 is CASSRTSWTGELFF. DNA of the CDR3: TGTGCCAGCAGTCGGACTAGCTGGACCGGGGAGCTGTTTTTT.